This TCR beta chain comes out of a study of radiotherapy plus CTLA-4 blockade in lung cancer. On the study more broadly: Roughly a sixth of enrolled patients responded objectively, and approximately 30% had disease control.

Sequencing was performed with immunoSEQ multiplex PCR; in TCRdb, only in-frame clones are kept and a portion is missing. This table has 95,000 to 150,000 clones, about 90% appearing once. CDR3 length: 14 amino acids. The germline V gene encodes CDR1 SNHLY and CDR2 FYNNEI. V lost 8 bases and J lost 3, with 16 bases in between. Study results and limitations: Expansion in blood of tumor-derived TCR clones was seen after radiotherapy plus ipilimumab. According to reports, early shifts in blood T cell clones, alongside interferon-beta, forecast response most accurately.

Only one count was recorded for this clone. Its cognate antigen is unknown. The source is a human donor with non-small cell lung cancer that progressed on radiotherapy plus ipilimumab. The rearrangement joins TRBV2 to TRBJ1-2, with a possible D match to TRBD1 (5 bases). Sample: peripheral blood, taken from a patient treated with radiotherapy plus ipilimumab. This CDR3 reads CASRAADSYYGYTF. CDR3 DNA: TGTGCCAGCCGGGCCGCAGACAGCTACTATGGCTACACCTTC.